The 13 T cell receptor beta chains reported below all come from one sample, sequenced in a study of radiotherapy plus CTLA-4 blockade in lung cancer. Here immunoSEQ multiplex PCR was the method, and the copy in TCRdb shows in-frame clones only, minus some. The sample yields 75,000 to 100,000 clones, 82% seen once. Sample: peripheral blood, taken from a patient treated with radiotherapy plus ipilimumab. Receptors originate from a human donor with non-small cell lung cancer who had a partial response to radiotherapy plus ipilimumab.

This clone was detected only a few times. The V gene is TRBV30, the J gene TRBJ1-2; 7 positions agree with TRBD1. The CDR3 is 14 residues long. J was trimmed by 7 bases and V by 0 bases; bases with no gene match: 8. Germline loops: CDR1 GTSNPN, CDR2 SVGIG (reference sequence). The CDR3 protein is CAWSVIRGKGGYTF. Here the CDR3 DNA reads TGTGCCTGGAGTGTAATCAGGGGGAAGGGTGGCTACACCTTC.

This chain connects TRBV29-1 to TRBJ2-5, with 7 positions matching TRBD2. V trimming: 6 bases; J trimming: 1 base; junction bases outside the gene matches: 5. The length of the CDR3 is 13 residues. Germline V gene lookup returns CDR1 SQVTM and CDR2 ANQGSEA. This CDR3 is CSVTTSTQETQYF. In nucleotides, the CDR3 is TGCAGCGTCACGACTAGCACCCAAGAGACCCAGTACTTC.

The chain joins TRBV4-1 to TRBJ2-7, with 9 bases matching TRBD2. CDR1 MGHRA and CDR2 YSYEKL come from the germline V gene. The V and J ends lost 0 bases and 0 bases, in that order; junction bases with no gene match: 9. The CDR3 is made up of 18 amino acids. CDR3 protein: CASSQDYRAGGNSYEQYF. In DNA, the CDR3 is TGCGCCAGCAGCCAAGATTATAGGGCGGGAGGGAACTCCTACGAGCAGTACTTC.

This sequence joins TRBV19 and TRBJ2-1; 7 positions agree with TRBD2. Germline CDR1 reads LNHDA; CDR2 reads SQIVND (reference sequence). V was clipped by 1 base and J by 3 bases; unmatched bases: 6. CDR3 length equals 16 residues. CDR3 residues: CASSIGQREDYNEQFF. Written as DNA, the CDR3 is TGTGCCAGTAGTATAGGGCAGCGGGAAGACTACAATGAGCAGTTCTTC. Combining the CDR3 with reference TRBV19 and TRBJ2-1 gives the whole variable domain DGGITQSPKYLFRKEGQNVTLSCEQNLNHDAMYWYRQDPGQGLRLIYYSQIVNDFQKGDIAEGYSVSREKKESFPLTVTSAQKNPTAFYLCASSIGQREDYNEQFFGPGTRLTVL.

The rearrangement joins TRBV28 to TRBJ2-7; D perhaps matches TRBD1 (6 bases). V dropped 1 base and J dropped 1 base, with 8 bases sitting between them. The CDR3 consists of 14 residues. Germline V CDR1 and CDR2: MDHEN, SYDVKM. The chain's CDR3 is CASSLFQGSYEQYF. In DNA, the CDR3 is TGTGCCAGCAGTTTATTCCAGGGGTCCTACGAGCAGTACTTC.

This sequence joins TRBV5-1 and TRBJ2-7; possible D gene TRBD1, 5 bases. The V gene lost 4 bases and the J gene lost 5 bases, with 13 bases spanning the gap. Germline CDR1 SGHRS, CDR2 YFSETQ. This CDR3 spans 13 amino acids. The CDR3 DNA is TGCGCCAGCAGCATGGGGCTAGAGGACGAGCAGTACTTC. This translates into CASSMGLEDEQYF.

The rearrangement links TRBV28 to TRBJ2-7; D ambiguous. V gave up 8 bases and J gave up 1 base, with 15 bases separating them. Germline CDR1 MDHEN, CDR2 SYDVKM. The CDR3 length is 14 residues. CDR3 sequence: CASAPPGHSYEQYF. CDR3 coding DNA: TGTGCCAGCGCCCCCCCGGGTCATTCCTACGAGCAGTACTTC.

V is TRBV7-2 and J is TRBJ2-1, with D tentatively TRBD2 (6 bases). V lost 3 bases and J 12 bases, leaving 15 bases between the germline ends. From germline, CDR1 is SGHTA and CDR2 FQGNSA. The CDR3 is 13 amino acids. The CDR3 region has the DNA TGTGCCAGCAGCTTGGGCCTAGCGTCGTCGCAGTTCTTC. Amino acid sequence: CASSLGLASSQFF.

The rearrangement uses TRBV2 and TRBJ1-4, with D perhaps TRBD1 (5 bases). V lost 5 bases to trimming and J lost 7 bases, with 20 bases between them. In germline, CDR1 is SNHLY, CDR2 FYNNEI. This CDR3 comprises 16 residues. CDR3 sequence reads: CASSPSRQRGSEKLFF. CDR3 in DNA: TGTGCCAGCAGTCCTTCTCGACAGCGAGGAAGTGAAAAACTGTTTTTT.

V usage is TRBV5-1 and J usage is TRBJ2-5, with a tentative D call TRBD1 (6 bases). The CDR3 sequence is 15 residues long. The germline CDR1 and CDR2 sequences are SGHRS and YFSETQ. V was trimmed by 6 bases and J by 0 bases, leaving 15 bases between them. CDR3 loop: CASTDGQINQETQYF. For the CDR3, the DNA is TGCGCCAGCACTGACGGACAGATAAACCAAGAGACCCAGTACTTC.

In this sample, this clone turned up once. The genes are TRBV28 and TRBJ1-5, with 8 bases matching TRBD1. The CDR3 consists of 16 residues. V gave up 3 bases and J gave up 7 bases; unmatched junction bases: 11. The germline gives CDR1 MDHEN, CDR2 SYDVKM. Here the CDR3 reads CASSFHDRGGGQPQHF. The CDR3 region has the DNA TGTGCCAGCAGTTTCCACGACAGGGGAGGCGGACAGCCCCAGCATTTT. Complete variable domain (other parts from reference TRBV28 and TRBJ1-5): DVKVTQSSRYLVKRTGEKVFLECVQDMDHENMFWYRQDPGLGLRLIYFSYDVKMKEKGDIPEGYSVSREKKERFSLILESASTNQTSMYLCASSFHDRGGGQPQHFGDGTRLSIL.

This clone was detected a few times. The rearrangement uses TRBV5-1 and TRBJ2-7; unclear D gene. V was trimmed by 2 bases and J by 3 bases, leaving 12 bases between them. Germline CDR1 reads SGHRS; CDR2 reads YFSETQ. This CDR3 has 14 amino acids. In DNA form, the CDR3 reads TGCGCCAGCAGCTTTGGGTCGGGTGGCTACGAGCAGTACTTC. This codes for CASSFGSGGYEQYF.

The chain carries TRBV15 and TRBJ2-7, with 7 nucleotides matching TRBD1. This CDR3 is 16 amino acids long. Germline V gene data show CDR1 as LNHNV and CDR2 as YYDKDF (reference sequence). Trimming took 5 bases from V and 4 from J; bases not matched to a gene: 14. CDR3 DNA: TGTGCCACCAGCGGGAGCATCACAGGGGCCGGGTACGAGCAGTACTTC. Protein sequence: CATSGSITGAGYEQYF. Filled out from reference TRBV15 and TRBJ2-7, the complete variable domain reads DAMVIQNPRYQVTQFGKPVTLSCSQTLNHNVMYWYQQKSSQAPKLLFHYYDKDFNNEADTPDNFQSRRPNTSFCFLDIRSPGLGDTAMYLCATSGSITGAGYEQYFGPGTRLTVT.